The present TCR beta chain was sequenced within a study of human T cells and chemical hapten exposure. Study-wide background: Skin on the upper inner arm, about 2 cm by about 2 cm in size, was sensitized with 2% DPC. DPC (0.01%) was patch tested on the upper back and read at 6 days. The study, taken as a whole, reports: Expanded TCR counts at PT1 were positively correlated with the patch test score. TCRs at high frequency, those above 1 in 1000, did not change with DPC sensitization.

Germline values: CDR1 LGHDT, CDR2 YNNKEL (reference sequence). V was trimmed by 0 bases and J by 1 base, leaving 6 bases between them. CDR3 length equals 14 residues. Time point denoted: patch test 1, 2 weeks after DPC sensitization. Treatment indicated: therapeutic diphenylcyclopropenone sensitization with weekly scalp DPC. This clonotype was detected many times. The antigen remains undetermined. MiXCR, applied by TCRdb to the RACE reads, yields one record per CDR3 protein. The table shows about 380,000 distinct CDR3 sequences, with 4% to 5.5% occurring only once. Sample: whole blood, taken in connection with sensitization to the hapten diphenylcyclopropenone (DPC). This clonotype originated in a woman aged 50 to 60 with alopecia areata. Some clones in this sample may be carry-over from other donors' samples. The V and J genes are TRBV3-1 and TRBJ1-1; D uncertain. This chain's CDR3 is CASSQEQTNTEAFF. CDR3 DNA sequence: TGTGCCAGCAGCCAAGAACAGACGAACACTGAAGCTTTCTTT.